Below are 26 T cell receptor beta chains sequenced from a single sample in a study of Graves' ophthalmopathy and Graves' hyperthyroidism. RNA transcripts served as template for amplifying TCR beta CDR3 sequences. First-round RT-PCR with HTBI primers preceded a second-round multiplex PCR. TCRdb reprocessed the multiplex PCR reads via MiXCR and lists one record per CDR3 protein. Of about 380,000 distinct CDR3 sequences in the sample, roughly 15% were seen once. The sequenced sample consisted of peripheral blood. Receptors originate from a woman between 18 and 29 years old with stable Graves' hyperthyroidism.

The CDR3 protein is CASSLRPYGYTF. The CDR3 nucleotides read TGTGCCAGCAGTTTACGACCTTATGGCTACACCTTC. This chain uses TRBV12-3 or TRBV12-4 with TRBJ1-2; D unresolved. The CDR3 has 12 residues. Trimming took off 2 bases at V and 5 bases at J, with 6 bases between the two ends.

This clonotype has more than one count but fewer than ten. This sequence joins TRBV29-1 and TRBJ2-7, with a weak D call TRBD1 (5 bases). Germline V gene lookup returns CDR1 SQVTM and CDR2 ANQGSEA. Trimming removed 2 bases at V and 2 bases at J, with 10 bases between. The CDR3 consists of 13 residues. The CDR3 protein is CSVELPGPYEQYF. CDR3 nucleotides: TGCAGCGTTGAACTACCAGGGCCCTACGAGCAGTACTTC.

This clonotype was detected a few times. The J gene is TRBJ2-7, the V gene TRBV11-2, with TRBD1 matching 8 bases. Germline V lookup: CDR1 SGHAT, CDR2 FQNNGV. J gave up 1 base and V 2 bases, and 4 bases lay outside the gene matches. The CDR3 is 15 residues long. The CDR3 sequence is CASSLWTGNSYEQYF. CDR3 bases: TGTGCCAGCAGCTTATGGACAGGGAATTCCTACGAGCAGTACTTC.

This clonotype was seen ten or more times. The CDR3 spells CSSRGRTNTEAFF. The DNA of the CDR3 is TGCAGCTCCCGGGGCAGGACGAACACTGAAGCTTTCTTT. This chain joins TRBV29-1 and TRBJ1-1; a possible D gene is TRBD1 (5 bases). Germline V gene lookup returns CDR1 SQVTM and CDR2 ANQGSEA. This CDR3 has 13 amino acids. Trimming shortened V by 8 bases and J by 1 base, and 14 bases separated the two germline ends.

This clonotype came up many times. The V call is TRBV6-2 or TRBV6-3, the J call TRBJ2-5; D remains ambiguous. The CDR3 consists of 15 residues. Germline CDR1 and CDR2: MNHEY and SVGEGT. V shed 0 bases and J shed 1 base, with 9 bases lying between them. CDR3 sequence reads: CASSYSRLSQETQYF. The CDR3 DNA reads TGTGCCAGCAGTTACTCCCGGCTTTCCCAAGAGACCCAGTACTTC.

The gene calls are TRBV7-8 and TRBJ1-1; D is ambiguous. Germline values: CDR1 SGHVS, CDR2 FQNEAQ. Between the trimmed V and J ends, which lost 6 bases and 1 base, there was a span of 15 bases. This CDR3 comprises 15 residues. In DNA form, the CDR3 reads TGTGCCAGCAGTTACTCTCGAACGCGGAACACTGAAGCTTTCTTT. Translating it yields CASSYSRTRNTEAFF.

This clonotype was seen ten or more times. The chain links TRBV6-2 or TRBV6-3 to TRBJ2-7; no definite D call. This CDR3 comprises 14 residues. Germline CDR1 and CDR2: MNHEY and SVGEGT. V lost 0 bases, J lost 6 bases, and 12 bases lay in between. CDR3 region: CASSYSTGTLEQYF. CDR3 nucleotides: TGTGCCAGCAGTTACTCGACGGGTACGCTCGAGCAGTACTTC.

The sample holds many counts of this clonotype. The chain is built from TRBV6-2 or TRBV6-3 and TRBJ2-7, with D tentatively TRBD1 (6 bases). CDR1 is MNHEY and CDR2 is SVGEGT in the germline V gene. The CDR3 has 14 residues. Trimming took off 7 bases at V and 7 bases at J, with 20 bases between the two ends. The CDR3 is CASKTGLILREQYF. The CDR3 nucleotides read TGTGCCAGCAAGACAGGACTGATTTTACGGGAGCAGTACTTC.

This chain uses TRBV6-2 or TRBV6-3 with TRBJ1-2; D unresolved. The CDR3 is 16 amino acids. Trimming removed 5 bases at V and 4 bases at J, with 20 bases between. Germline V lookup: CDR1 MNHEY, CDR2 SVGEGT. CDR3 nucleotides: TGTGCCAGCAGTAACCTTATGGGATTTGTGGGCTATGGCTACACCTTC. This encodes CASSNLMGFVGYGYTF.

As regards this clonotype: An end of the junction differs from the germline gene, which may be a read error. V usage is TRBV5-1 and J usage is TRBJ1-1; the match to TRBD1 covers 8 bases. The CDR3 spans 14 residues. In germline, CDR1 is SGHRS, CDR2 YFSETQ. The CDR3 sequence: CASSLAGGNTEALF. CDR3 nucleotides: TGCGCCAGCAGCTTGGCAGGGGGCAACACTGAAGCTCTCTTT.

The V gene is TRBV11-1, the J gene TRBJ2-7; 7 positions match TRBD1. Per the germline V gene, CDR1 is SGHAT and CDR2 is FQDESV (reference sequence). The CDR3 has 17 amino acids. Trimming took 5 bases from V and 1 from J; bases not matched to a gene: 14. The CDR3 loop is CASSPPVPEQGSYEQYF. Here the CDR3 DNA reads TGTGCCAGCAGCCCCCCCGTGCCCGAACAGGGGTCCTACGAGCAGTACTTC.

This clonotype was seen a few times. In nucleotides, the CDR3 is TGCGCCAGCAGCTTGCGGGGGCCTATGGAAGCTTTCTTT. It codes for CASSLRGPMEAFF. This chain uses TRBV5-1 with TRBJ1-1; possibly TRBD1 for D (6 bases). The length of the CDR3 is 13 residues. In germline, CDR1 is SGHRS, CDR2 YFSETQ. Trimming removed 1 base from V and 8 bases from J, with 12 bases in between.

This clonotype was observed many times. V is TRBV4-2 and J is TRBJ1-2, with a weak D call TRBD1 (5 bases). The CDR3 length is 16 residues. In germline, CDR1 is LGHNA, CDR2 YNFKEQ. V gave up 0 bases and J gave up 0 bases, with 11 bases separating them. Here the CDR3 reads CASSQEDGTPNYGYTF. In DNA form, the CDR3 reads TGTGCCAGCAGCCAAGAGGACGGGACTCCTAACTATGGCTACACCTTC.

The chain combines TRBV20-1 with TRBJ2-7; D possibly matches TRBD1 or TRBD2 (5 bases each). The CDR3 totals 13 residues. Germline V gene data show CDR1 as DFQATT and CDR2 as SNEGSKA (reference sequence). V was shortened by 6 bases and J by 5 bases, with 17 bases between the two germline ends. CDR3 sequence (DNA): TGCAGTGCCCAAAAATCCGGGACCCACGAGCAGTACTTC. Protein product: CSAQKSGTHEQYF.

CDR3 region: CATSDSGGRNTEAFF. As DNA, the CDR3 is TGTGCCACCAGTGATTCGGGTGGGCGGAACACTGAAGCTTTCTTT. The rearrangement uses TRBV24-1 and TRBJ1-1; no clear D gene. V shed 2 bases and J shed 1 base, with 10 bases lying between them. From germline, CDR1 is KGHDR and CDR2 SFDVKD. This CDR3 is built from 15 residues.

The CDR3 DNA reads as TGTGCCAGCAGTTGGGATTCTTTATCCTACGAGCAGTACTTC. This encodes CASSWDSLSYEQYF. J is TRBJ2-7 and V is TRBV6-2 or TRBV6-3; no clear D. The germline V gene has CDR1 MNHEY and CDR2 SVGEGT. Trimming pared 4 bases from V and 1 base from J, leaving 11 bases between. This CDR3 is 14 amino acids long.

This clonotype was seen at least ten times. The V gene is TRBV7-2, the J gene TRBJ1-1, with D uncertain. V was pared by 5 bases and J by 0 bases, with 16 bases between. This CDR3 comprises 16 residues. Germline V lookup: CDR1 SGHTA, CDR2 FQGNSA. The CDR3 nucleotides read TGTGCCAGCAGCCTTAATAGGGAGACCATGAACACTGAAGCTTTCTTT. This codes for CASSLNRETMNTEAFF.

A word on this clonotype: A read error may be the cause here, since a much bigger clone is one base away. In this CDR3 the conserved last residue, phenylalanine or tryptophan, is missing, so a read error is likely. The V gene is TRBV12-3 or TRBV12-4, the J gene TRBJ2-3; 8 bases agree with TRBD2. The CDR3 length is 14 residues. Trimming at V came to 3 bases and at J to 8 bases, leaving 7 bases not matched to a gene. CDR3 in amino acids: CASSFGGAMVTQYL. As DNA, the CDR3 is TGTGCCAGCAGTTTCGGGGGGGCGATGGTTACGCAGTATTTG.

This clonotype was observed many times. The CDR3, as DNA: TGTGCCAGCAGTCGGGACCCTCAGACCCAGTACTTC. The encoded protein is CASSRDPQTQYF. The chain joins TRBV5-6 to TRBJ2-5, with D perhaps assigned TRBD1 or TRBD2 (5 bases each). The V and J ends lost 5 bases and 6 bases respectively, with 11 bases between them. The length of the CDR3 is 12 residues. CDR1 is SGHDT, CDR2 YYEEEE, per germline.

The J gene is TRBJ2-5, the V gene TRBV6-2 or TRBV6-3; tentatively, D is TRBD1 or TRBD2 (5 bases each). The V and J ends lost 6 bases and 4 bases respectively, with 18 bases between them. There are 15 residues in the CDR3. CDR1 is MNHEY and CDR2 is SVGEGT in the germline V gene. The DNA for the CDR3 is TGTGCCAGCAGCTCCTGGGACGGGACCGGAGAGACCCAGTACTTC. This sequence encodes CASSSWDGTGETQYF.

About this clonotype: A junction boundary mismatches the germline segment, possibly from a read error. This sequence joins TRBV6-1 and TRBJ2-5, with 9 bases fitting TRBD2. The CDR3 runs to 18 residues. The V gene's germline CDR1 is MNHNS and CDR2 SASEGT. The CDR3 DNA follows: TGTGCCAGCAGTGAACTCTCGAGCGGGGGGTCCGCCAGGGAGACCCGGTACTTC. It yields the protein CASSELSSGGSARETRYF.

This clonotype was detected many times. The rearrangement joins TRBV19 to TRBJ2-7, with TRBD1 matching over 9 bases. V dropped 7 bases and J dropped 7; count of bases not matched to a gene: 8. This CDR3 is built from 13 residues. Germline V gene sequence: CDR1 LNHDA, CDR2 SQIVND (reference sequence). CDR3 sequence reads: CASKLQGAREQYF. The DNA for the CDR3 is TGTGCCAGTAAGCTACAGGGGGCAAGGGAGCAGTACTTC.

This clonotype was seen many times. The CDR3 DNA reads TGCAGTGCCCGCAATCCTGGGGGACAATTCCAAGAGACCCAGTACTTC. It specifies CSARNPGGQFQETQYF. V gene TRBV20-1 combines with J gene TRBJ2-5; a weak D match, TRBD1 (6 bases). CDR3 size: 16 residues. Germline CDR1 and CDR2: DFQATT and SNEGSKA (reference sequence). The V end was cut by 6 bases, the J end by 1 base, with 21 bases between.

In its sample, this clonotype was seen many times. This chain links TRBV12-3 or TRBV12-4 with TRBJ2-2; D is ambiguous. This CDR3 contains 15 residues. With 6 bases removed from V and 0 bases from J, the gap between germline ends came to 11 bases. In DNA form, the CDR3 reads TGTGCCAGCAGGCATTACATAACGAACACCGGGGAGCTGTTTTTT. Translation: CASRHYITNTGELFF.

This clonotype was found many times. The V and J genes are TRBV2 and TRBJ1-1, with D possibly matching TRBD1 (6 bases). The CDR3 totals 14 residues. Germline lookup yields CDR1 SNHLY and CDR2 FYNNEI. Trimming took 7 bases from V and 0 from J, leaving 12 bases between them. CDR3: CASTDRPMNTEAFF. CDR3 coding DNA: TGTGCCAGCACCGACAGGCCGATGAACACTGAAGCTTTCTTT.

This clonotype occurred many times. The chain has TRBV19 and TRBJ2-7, with D perhaps matching TRBD1 or TRBD2 (6 bases each). This CDR3 has 12 amino acids. V was pared by 7 bases and J by 6 bases, with 13 bases between. Germline lookup yields CDR1 LNHDA and CDR2 SQIVND (reference sequence). Here the CDR3 reads CASTKGGGEQYF. The CDR3 DNA follows: TGTGCCAGTACCAAGGGGGGTGGCGAGCAGTACTTC.